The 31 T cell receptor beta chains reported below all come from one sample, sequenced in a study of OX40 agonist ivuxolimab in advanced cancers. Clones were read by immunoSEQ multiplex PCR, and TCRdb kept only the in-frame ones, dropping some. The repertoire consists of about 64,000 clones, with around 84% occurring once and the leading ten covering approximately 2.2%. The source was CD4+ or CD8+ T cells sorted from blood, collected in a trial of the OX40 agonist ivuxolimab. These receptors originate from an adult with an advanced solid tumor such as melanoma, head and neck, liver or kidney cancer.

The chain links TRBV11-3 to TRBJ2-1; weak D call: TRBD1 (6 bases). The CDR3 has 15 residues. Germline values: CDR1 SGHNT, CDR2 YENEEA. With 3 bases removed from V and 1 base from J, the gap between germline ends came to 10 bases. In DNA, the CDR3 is TGTGCCAGCAGCTTGGATAGGGGGTCCTACAATGAGCAGTTCTTC. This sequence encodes CASSLDRGSYNEQFF. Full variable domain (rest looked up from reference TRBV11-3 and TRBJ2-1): EAGVVQSPRYKIIEKKQPVAFWCNPISGHNTLYWYLQNLGQGPELLIRYENEEAVDDSQLPKDRFSAERLKGVDSTLKIQPAELGDSAVYLCASSLDRGSYNEQFFGPGTRLTVL.

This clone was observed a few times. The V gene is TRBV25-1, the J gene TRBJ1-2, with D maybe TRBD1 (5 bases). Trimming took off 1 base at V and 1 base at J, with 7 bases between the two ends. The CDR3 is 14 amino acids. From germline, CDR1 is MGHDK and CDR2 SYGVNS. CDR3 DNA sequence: TGTGCCAGCAGTGAATTTGGGGGTAACTATGGCTACACCTTC. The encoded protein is CASSEFGGNYGYTF.

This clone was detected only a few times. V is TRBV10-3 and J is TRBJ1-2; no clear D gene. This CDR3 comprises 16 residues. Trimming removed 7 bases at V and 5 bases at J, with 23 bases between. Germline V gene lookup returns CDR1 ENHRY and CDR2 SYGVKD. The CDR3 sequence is CAITGEFARDGYGYTF. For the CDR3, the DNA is TGTGCCATCACGGGAGAGTTTGCCCGGGATGGTTATGGCTACACCTTC.

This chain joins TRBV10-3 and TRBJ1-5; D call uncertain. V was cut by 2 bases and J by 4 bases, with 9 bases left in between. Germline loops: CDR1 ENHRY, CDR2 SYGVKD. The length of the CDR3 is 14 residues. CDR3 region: CAISEEAINQPQHF. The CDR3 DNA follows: TGTGCCATCAGTGAGGAGGCGATAAATCAGCCCCAGCATTTT.

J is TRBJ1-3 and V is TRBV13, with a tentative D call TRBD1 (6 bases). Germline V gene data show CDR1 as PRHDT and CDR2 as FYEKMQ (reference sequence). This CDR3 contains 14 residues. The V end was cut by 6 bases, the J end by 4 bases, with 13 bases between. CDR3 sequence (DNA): TGTGCCAGCAGTCTTACAGGGAGAGGAAACACCATATATTTT. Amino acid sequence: CASSLTGRGNTIYF.

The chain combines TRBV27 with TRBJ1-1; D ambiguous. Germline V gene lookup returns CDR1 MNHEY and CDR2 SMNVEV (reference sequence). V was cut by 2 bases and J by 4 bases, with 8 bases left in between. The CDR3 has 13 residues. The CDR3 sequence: CASSLNSLTEAFF. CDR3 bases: TGTGCCAGCAGTTTAAATTCCCTCACTGAAGCTTTCTTT.

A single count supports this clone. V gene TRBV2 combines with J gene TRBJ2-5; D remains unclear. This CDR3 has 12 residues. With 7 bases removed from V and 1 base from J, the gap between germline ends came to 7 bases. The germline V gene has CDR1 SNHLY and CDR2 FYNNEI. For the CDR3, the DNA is TGTGCCAGCATCCTCAGCCAAGAGACCCAGTACTTC. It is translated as CASILSQETQYF.

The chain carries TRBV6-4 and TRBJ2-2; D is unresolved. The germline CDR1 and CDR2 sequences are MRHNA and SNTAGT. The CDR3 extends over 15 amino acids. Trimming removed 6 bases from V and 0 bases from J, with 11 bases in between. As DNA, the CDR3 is TGTGCCAGCAGCGGTAACAGCCCGAACACCGGGGAGCTGTTTTTT. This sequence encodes CASSGNSPNTGELFF.

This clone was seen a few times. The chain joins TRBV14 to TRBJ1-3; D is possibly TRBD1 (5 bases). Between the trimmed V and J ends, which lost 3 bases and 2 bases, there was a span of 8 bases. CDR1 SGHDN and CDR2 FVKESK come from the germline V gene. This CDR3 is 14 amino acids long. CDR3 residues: CASSHLGAGNTIYF. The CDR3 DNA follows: TGTGCCAGCAGCCACTTGGGGGCTGGAAACACCATATATTTT.

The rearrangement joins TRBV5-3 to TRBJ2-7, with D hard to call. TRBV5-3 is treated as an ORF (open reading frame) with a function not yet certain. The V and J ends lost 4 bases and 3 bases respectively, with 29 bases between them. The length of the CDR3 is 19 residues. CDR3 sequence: CARSPPSNPRRAEYYEQYF. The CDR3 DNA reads TGTGCCAGAAGCCCCCCGTCAAATCCTAGACGGGCAGAGTACTACGAGCAGTACTTC.

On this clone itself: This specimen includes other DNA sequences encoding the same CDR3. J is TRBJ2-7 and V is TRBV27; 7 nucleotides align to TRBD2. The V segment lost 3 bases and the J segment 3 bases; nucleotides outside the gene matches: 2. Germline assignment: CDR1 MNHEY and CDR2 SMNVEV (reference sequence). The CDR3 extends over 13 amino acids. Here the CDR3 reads CASSFGTNYEQYF. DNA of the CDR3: TGTGCCAGCAGTTTCGGGACTAACTACGAGCAGTACTTC.

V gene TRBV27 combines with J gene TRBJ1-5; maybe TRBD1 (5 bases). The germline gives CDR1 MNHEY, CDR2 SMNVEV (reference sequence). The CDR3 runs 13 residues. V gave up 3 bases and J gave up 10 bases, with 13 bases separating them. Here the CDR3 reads CASSFRGANPQHF. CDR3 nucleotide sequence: TGTGCCAGCAGTTTTCGAGGGGCAAATCCCCAGCATTTT.

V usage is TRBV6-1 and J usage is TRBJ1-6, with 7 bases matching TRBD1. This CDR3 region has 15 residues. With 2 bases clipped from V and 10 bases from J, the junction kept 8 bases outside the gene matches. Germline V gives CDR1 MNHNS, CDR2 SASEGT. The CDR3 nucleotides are TGTGCCAGCAGTGAACTGACAGGGTCGTCGTCACCCCTCCACTTT. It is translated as CASSELTGSSSPLHF.

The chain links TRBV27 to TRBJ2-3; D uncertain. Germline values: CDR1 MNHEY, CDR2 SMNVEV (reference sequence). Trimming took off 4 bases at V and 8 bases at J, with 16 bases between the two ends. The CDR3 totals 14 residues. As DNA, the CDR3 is TGTGCCAGCAGTTCTCCCCAGTATTCGGGTACGCAGTATTTT. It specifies CASSSPQYSGTQYF.

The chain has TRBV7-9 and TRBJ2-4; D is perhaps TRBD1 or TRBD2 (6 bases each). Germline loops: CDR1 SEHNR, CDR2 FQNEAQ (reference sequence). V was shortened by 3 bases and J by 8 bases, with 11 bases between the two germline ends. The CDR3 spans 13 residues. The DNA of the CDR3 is TGTGCCAGCAGCTTGGGGGGCTTGGACATTCAGTACTTC. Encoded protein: CASSLGGLDIQYF.

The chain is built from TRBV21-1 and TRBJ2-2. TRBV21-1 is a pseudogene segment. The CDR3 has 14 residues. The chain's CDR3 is CASSMFGDLGELFF. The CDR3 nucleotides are TGTGCCAGCAGCATGTTCGGCGACCTCGGGGAGCTGTTTTTT.

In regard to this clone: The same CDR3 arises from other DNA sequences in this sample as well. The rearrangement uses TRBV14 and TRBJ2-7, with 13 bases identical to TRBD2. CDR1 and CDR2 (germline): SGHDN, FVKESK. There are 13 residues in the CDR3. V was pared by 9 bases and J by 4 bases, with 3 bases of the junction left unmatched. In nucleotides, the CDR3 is TGTGCCAGTCGGACTAGCGGGGGTTACGAGCAGTACTTC. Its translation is CASRTSGGYEQYF.

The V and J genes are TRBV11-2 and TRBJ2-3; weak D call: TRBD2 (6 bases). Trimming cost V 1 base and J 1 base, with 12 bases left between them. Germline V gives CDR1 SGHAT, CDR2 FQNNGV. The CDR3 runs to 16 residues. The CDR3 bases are TGTGCCAGCAGCTTAGGTCGAGCGGGCCGCACAGATACGCAGTATTTT. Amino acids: CASSLGRAGRTDTQYF.

The chain's CDR3 is CASSPPEGLNTEAFF. Written as DNA, the CDR3 is TGTGCCAGCTCACCACCAGAAGGCCTGAACACTGAAGCTTTCTTT. The rearrangement joins TRBV18 to TRBJ1-1; D gene unclear. The V and J ends lost 0 bases and 0 bases respectively, with 8 bases between them. Germline CDR1 reads KGHSH; CDR2 reads LQKENI. The CDR3 has 15 amino acids. The full variable domain, with the rest looked up from reference TRBV18 and TRBJ1-1, is NAGVMQNPRHLVRRRGQEARLRCSPMKGHSHVYWYRQLPEEGLKFMVYLQKENIIDESGMPKERFSAEFPKEGPSILRIQQVVRGDSAAYFCASSPPEGLNTEAFFGQGTRLTVV.

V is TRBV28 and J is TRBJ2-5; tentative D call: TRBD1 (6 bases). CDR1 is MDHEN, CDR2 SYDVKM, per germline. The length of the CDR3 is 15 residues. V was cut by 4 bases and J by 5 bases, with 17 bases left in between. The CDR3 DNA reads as TGTGCCAGCAGTTCCTCGTTACAGGGCTCGGAGACCCAGTACTTC. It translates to CASSSSLQGSETQYF.

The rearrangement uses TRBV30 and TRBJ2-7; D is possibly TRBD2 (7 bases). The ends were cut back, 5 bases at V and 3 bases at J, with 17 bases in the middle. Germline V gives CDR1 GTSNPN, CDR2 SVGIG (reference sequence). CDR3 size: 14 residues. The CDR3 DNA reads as TGTGCCTGGGGACGGGGGGCGTTTCTCTACGAGCAGTACTTC. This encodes CAWGRGAFLYEQYF.

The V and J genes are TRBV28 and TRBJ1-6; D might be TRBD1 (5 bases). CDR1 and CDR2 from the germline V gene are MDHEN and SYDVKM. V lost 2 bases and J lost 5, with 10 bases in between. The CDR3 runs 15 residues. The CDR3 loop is CASSLNPGNNSPLHF. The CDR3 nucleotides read TGTGCCAGCAGTTTAAATCCAGGGAATAATTCACCCCTCCACTTT.

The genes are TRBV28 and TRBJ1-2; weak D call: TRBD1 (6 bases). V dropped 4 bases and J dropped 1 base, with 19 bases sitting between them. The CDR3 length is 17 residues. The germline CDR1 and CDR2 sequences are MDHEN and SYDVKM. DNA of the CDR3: TGTGCCAGCAGTTCAGGTTTCGGGACAACCGATAACTATGGCTACACCTTC. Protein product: CASSSGFGTTDNYGYTF.

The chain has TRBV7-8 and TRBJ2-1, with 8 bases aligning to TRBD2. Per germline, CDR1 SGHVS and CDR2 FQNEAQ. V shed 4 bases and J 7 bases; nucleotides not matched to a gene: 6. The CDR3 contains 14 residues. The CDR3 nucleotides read TGTGCCAGCAGCTCCGGGACTAGAGGGAATGAGCAGTTCTTC. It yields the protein CASSSGTRGNEQFF.

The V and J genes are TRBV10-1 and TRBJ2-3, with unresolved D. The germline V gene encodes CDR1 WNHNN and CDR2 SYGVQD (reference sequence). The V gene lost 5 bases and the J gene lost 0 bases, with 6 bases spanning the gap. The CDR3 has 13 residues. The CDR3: CASSPISTDTQYF. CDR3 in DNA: TGCGCCAGCAGTCCAATTAGCACAGATACGCAGTATTTT.

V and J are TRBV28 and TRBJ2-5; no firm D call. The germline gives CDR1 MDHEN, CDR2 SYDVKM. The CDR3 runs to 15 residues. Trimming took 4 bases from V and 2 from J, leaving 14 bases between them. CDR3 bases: TGTGCCAGCAGTTCCTCCTCAAGAAGTCAAGAGACCCAGTACTTC. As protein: CASSSSSRSQETQYF.

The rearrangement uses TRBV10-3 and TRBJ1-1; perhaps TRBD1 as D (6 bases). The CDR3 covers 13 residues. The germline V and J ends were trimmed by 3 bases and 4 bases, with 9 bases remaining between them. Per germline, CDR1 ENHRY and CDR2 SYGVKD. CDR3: CAISDRRGTEAFF. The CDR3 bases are TGTGCCATCAGTGATCGCAGGGGCACTGAAGCTTTCTTT.

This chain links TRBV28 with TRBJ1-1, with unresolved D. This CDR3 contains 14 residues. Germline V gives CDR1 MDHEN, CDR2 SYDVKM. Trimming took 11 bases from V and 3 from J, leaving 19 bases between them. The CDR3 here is CAATAAGGDTEAFF. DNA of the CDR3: TGTGCCGCAACGGCCGCAGGCGGGGACACTGAAGCTTTCTTT.

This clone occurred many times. The CDR3 coding sequence is TGTGCCTGGATTGGCACAGGGATGCTTGAAGCTTTCTTT. It specifies CAWIGTGMLEAFF. V gene TRBV30 combines with J gene TRBJ1-1, with D perhaps TRBD1 (6 bases). The CDR3 sequence is 13 residues long. Trimming cost V 4 bases and J 7 bases, with 16 bases left between them. Germline-derived CDR1 and CDR2 are GTSNPN and SVGIG (reference sequence).

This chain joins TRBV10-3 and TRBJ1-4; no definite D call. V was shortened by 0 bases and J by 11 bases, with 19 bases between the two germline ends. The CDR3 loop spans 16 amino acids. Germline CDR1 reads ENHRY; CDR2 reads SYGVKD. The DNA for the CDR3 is TGTGCCATCAGTGAGTCGATCAGAGCACAAGGCACGAAACTGTTTTTT. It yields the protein CAISESIRAQGTKLFF.

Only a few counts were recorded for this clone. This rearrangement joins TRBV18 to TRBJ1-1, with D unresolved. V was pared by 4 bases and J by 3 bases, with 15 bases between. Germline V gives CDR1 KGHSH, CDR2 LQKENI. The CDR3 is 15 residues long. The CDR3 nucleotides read TGTGCCAGCTCACTTGGCCAAATTCGGGACACTGAAGCTTTCTTT. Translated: CASSLGQIRDTEAFF.